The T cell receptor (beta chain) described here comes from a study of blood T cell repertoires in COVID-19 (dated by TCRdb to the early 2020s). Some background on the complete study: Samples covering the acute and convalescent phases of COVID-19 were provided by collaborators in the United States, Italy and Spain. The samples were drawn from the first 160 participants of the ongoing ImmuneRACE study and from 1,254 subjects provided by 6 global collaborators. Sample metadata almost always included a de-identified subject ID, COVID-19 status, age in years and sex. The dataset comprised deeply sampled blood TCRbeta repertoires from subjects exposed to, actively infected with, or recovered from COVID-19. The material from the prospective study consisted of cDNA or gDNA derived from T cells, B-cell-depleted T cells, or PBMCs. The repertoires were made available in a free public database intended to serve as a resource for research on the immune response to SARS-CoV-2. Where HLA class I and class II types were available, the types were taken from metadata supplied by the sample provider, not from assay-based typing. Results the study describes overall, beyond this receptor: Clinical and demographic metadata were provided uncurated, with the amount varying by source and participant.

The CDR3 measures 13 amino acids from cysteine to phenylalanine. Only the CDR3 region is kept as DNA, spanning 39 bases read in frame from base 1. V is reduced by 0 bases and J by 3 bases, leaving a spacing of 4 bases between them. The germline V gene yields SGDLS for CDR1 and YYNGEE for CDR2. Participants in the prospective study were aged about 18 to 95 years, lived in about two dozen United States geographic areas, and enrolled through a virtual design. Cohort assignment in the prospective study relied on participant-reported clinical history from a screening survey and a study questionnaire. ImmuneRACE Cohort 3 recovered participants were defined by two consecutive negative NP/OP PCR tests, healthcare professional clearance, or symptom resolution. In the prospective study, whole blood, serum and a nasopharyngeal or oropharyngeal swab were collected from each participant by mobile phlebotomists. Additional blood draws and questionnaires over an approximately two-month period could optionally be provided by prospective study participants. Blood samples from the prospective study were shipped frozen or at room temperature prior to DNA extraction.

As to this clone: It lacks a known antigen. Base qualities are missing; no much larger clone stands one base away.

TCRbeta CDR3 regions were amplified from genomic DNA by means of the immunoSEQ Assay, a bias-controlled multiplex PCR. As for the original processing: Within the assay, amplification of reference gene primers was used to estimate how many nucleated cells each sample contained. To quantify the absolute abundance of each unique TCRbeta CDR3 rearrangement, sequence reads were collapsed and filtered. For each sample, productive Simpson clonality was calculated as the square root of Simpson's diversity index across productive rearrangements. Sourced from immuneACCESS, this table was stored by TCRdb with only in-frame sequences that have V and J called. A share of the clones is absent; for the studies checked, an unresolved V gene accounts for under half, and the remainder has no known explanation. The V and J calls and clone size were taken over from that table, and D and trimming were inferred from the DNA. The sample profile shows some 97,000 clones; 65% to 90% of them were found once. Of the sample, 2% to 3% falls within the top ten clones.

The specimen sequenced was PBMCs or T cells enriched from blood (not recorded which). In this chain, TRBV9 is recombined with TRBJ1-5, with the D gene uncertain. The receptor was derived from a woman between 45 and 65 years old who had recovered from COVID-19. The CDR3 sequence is CASSVDINQPQHF. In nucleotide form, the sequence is TGTGCCAGCAGCGTAGACATCAATCAGCCCCAGCATTTT.